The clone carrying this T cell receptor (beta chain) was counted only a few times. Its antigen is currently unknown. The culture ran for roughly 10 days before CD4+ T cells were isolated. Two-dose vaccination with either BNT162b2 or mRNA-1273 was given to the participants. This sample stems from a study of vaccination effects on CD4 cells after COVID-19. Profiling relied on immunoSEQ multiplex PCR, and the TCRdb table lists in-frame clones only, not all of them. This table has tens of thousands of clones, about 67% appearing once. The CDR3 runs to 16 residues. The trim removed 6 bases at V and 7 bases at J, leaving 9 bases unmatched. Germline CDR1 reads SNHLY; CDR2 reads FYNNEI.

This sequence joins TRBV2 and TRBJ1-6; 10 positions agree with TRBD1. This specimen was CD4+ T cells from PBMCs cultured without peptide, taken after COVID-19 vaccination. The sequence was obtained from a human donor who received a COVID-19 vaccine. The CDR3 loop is CASRDRQGARNSPLHF. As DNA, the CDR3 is TGTGCCAGCAGGGACAGACAGGGGGCACGGAATTCACCCCTCCACTTT.